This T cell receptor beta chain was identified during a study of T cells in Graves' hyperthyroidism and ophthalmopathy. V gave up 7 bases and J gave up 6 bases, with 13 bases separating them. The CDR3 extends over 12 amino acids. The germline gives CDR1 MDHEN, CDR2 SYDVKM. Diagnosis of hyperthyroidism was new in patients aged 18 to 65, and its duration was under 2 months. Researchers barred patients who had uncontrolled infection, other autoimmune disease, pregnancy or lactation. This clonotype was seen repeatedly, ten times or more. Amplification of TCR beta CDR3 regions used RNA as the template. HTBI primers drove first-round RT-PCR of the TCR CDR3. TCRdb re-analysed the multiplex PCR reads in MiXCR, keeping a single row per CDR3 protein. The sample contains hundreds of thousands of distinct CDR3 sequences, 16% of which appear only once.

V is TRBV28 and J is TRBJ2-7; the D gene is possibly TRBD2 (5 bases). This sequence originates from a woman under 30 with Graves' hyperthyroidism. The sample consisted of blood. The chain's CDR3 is CASTLRGREQYF. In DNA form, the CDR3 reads TGTGCCAGCACCTTGAGAGGGCGCGAGCAGTACTTC.